This is a list of T cell receptor beta chains from one sample in a study of T cells after yellow fever vaccination. TCRdb processed the 5' RACE reads anew with MiXCR; each CDR3 protein has one entry. The sample has around 500,000 distinct CDR3 sequences, 21% seen once. The sample in question was PBMCs, obtained more than 20 days after the first yellow fever vaccination. Receptor source: a man between 18 and 35 years old who received the YFV17D yellow fever vaccine. CDR3s include the opening cysteine and the closing phenylalanine or tryptophan. Fields, in order: J gene, D gene, V gene, clone size, CDR3 DNA, CDR3 protein. D genes are given only for firm matches. Some rows have no size entry. The others give once, few or many, or a class for an expanded clone.

J gene: TRBJ2-1; D gene: NA; V gene: TRBV6-1; clone size: few; CDR3 DNA: TGTGCCAGCAGCGCCGGGACACACAATGAGCAGTTCTTC; CDR3 protein: CASSAGTHNEQFF
J gene: TRBJ2-6; D gene: TRBD1; V gene: TRBV6-2/TRBV6-3; clone size: few; CDR3 DNA: TGTGCCAGCGCCGGGACAGGGGCTTATGGGGCCAACGTCCTGACTTTC; CDR3 protein: CASAGTGAYGANVLTF
J gene: TRBJ1-2; D gene: NA; V gene: TRBV7-3; clone size: NA; CDR3 DNA: TGTGCCAGCAGCCCGCTCGGGCCGATGGACTATGGCTACACCTTC; CDR3 protein: CASSPLGPMDYGYTF
J gene: TRBJ2-7; D gene: NA; V gene: TRBV7-9; clone size: NA; CDR3 DNA: TGTGCCAGCAGCTTAGCGAGGCAGAAACCCACCTACGAGCAGTACTTC; CDR3 protein: CASSLARQKPTYEQYF
J gene: TRBJ2-2; D gene: NA; V gene: TRBV6-1; clone size: few; CDR3 DNA: TGTGTCGCATGCTCCGGGTCCTACGCGAACACCGGGGAGCTGTTTTTT; CDR3 protein: CVACSGSYANTGELFF
J gene: TRBJ2-4; D gene: NA; V gene: TRBV10-3; clone size: few; CDR3 DNA: TGTGCCATCAGCGCGGGGAAAAACATTCAGTACTTC; CDR3 protein: CAISAGKNIQYF
J gene: TRBJ2-7; D gene: NA; V gene: TRBV5-4; clone size: many; CDR3 DNA: TGTGCCAGCAGCCTAGAGCGGGCCGATTACGAGCAGTACTTC; CDR3 protein: CASSLERADYEQYF
J gene: TRBJ2-2; D gene: TRBD2; V gene: TRBV6-4; clone size: few; CDR3 DNA: TGTGCCAGCAGTCCCTGGACGGAGTGGGGACTAGCGGGGTACAACGGGGAGCTGTTTTTT; CDR3 protein: CASSPWTEWGLAGYNGELFF
J gene: TRBJ1-1; D gene: TRBD1; V gene: TRBV4-3; clone size: few; CDR3 DNA: TGCGCCAGCAGCCAAGATCGGGGGGGACAGAAGAACACTGAAGCTTTCTTT; CDR3 protein: CASSQDRGGQKNTEAFF
J gene: TRBJ2-7; D gene: TRBD2; V gene: TRBV7-2; clone size: few; CDR3 DNA: TGTGCCAGCAGCTTCCTACTAGCGGGGGGGCGCGACGAGCAGTACTTC; CDR3 protein: CASSFLLAGGRDEQYF
J gene: TRBJ2-5; D gene: TRBD2; V gene: TRBV20-1; clone size: NA; CDR3 DNA: TGCAGTGCCCCCGGTCATAACGGGGGGAAGGAGACCCAGTACTTC; CDR3 protein: CSAPGHNGGKETQYF
J gene: TRBJ2-7; D gene: TRBD2; V gene: TRBV20-1; clone size: few; CDR3 DNA: TGCAGTGCTCCCCGCCCAGTAGCGGGCTACGAGCAGTACTTC; CDR3 protein: CSAPRPVAGYEQYF
J gene: TRBJ2-1; D gene: NA; V gene: TRBV20-1; clone size: NA; CDR3 DNA: TGCAGTGCTAGAGTAGGCAATGAGCAGTTCTTC; CDR3 protein: CSARVGNEQFF
J gene: TRBJ2-3; D gene: NA; V gene: TRBV7-2; clone size: few; CDR3 DNA: TGTGCCAGCAGCTTAGACAGCTCCAACACAGATACGCAGTATTTT; CDR3 protein: CASSLDSSNTDTQYF
J gene: TRBJ2-2; D gene: NA; V gene: TRBV18; clone size: NA; CDR3 DNA: TGTGCCAGCTCACCAGGATCGGGGGCCTCCGGGGAGCTGTTTTTT; CDR3 protein: CASSPGSGASGELFF
J gene: TRBJ2-7; D gene: TRBD1; V gene: TRBV2; clone size: few; CDR3 DNA: TGTGCCAGCAGGAACGCGGGCGGACAGGTTAGCTCCTACGAGCAGTACTTC; CDR3 protein: CASRNAGGQVSSYEQYF
J gene: TRBJ2-6; D gene: TRBD1; V gene: TRBV5-8; clone size: few; CDR3 DNA: TGTGCCAGCAGTCCTCAGGGGGCCGGGGCCAACGTCCTGACTTTC; CDR3 protein: CASSPQGAGANVLTF
J gene: TRBJ2-2; D gene: NA; V gene: TRBV5-6; clone size: NA; CDR3 DNA: TGTGCCAGCAGCTTGGACAGGGTGTATACCGGGGAGCTGTTTTTT; CDR3 protein: CASSLDRVYTGELFF
J gene: TRBJ1-4; D gene: NA; V gene: TRBV20-1; clone size: few; CDR3 DNA: TGCAGTGCTAGACCCGGGGTGGGAGAAAAACTGTTTTTT; CDR3 protein: CSARPGVGEKLFF
J gene: TRBJ2-2; D gene: NA; V gene: TRBV4-1; clone size: NA; CDR3 DNA: TGCGCCAGCAGCCAAGACCCACGGGGCGCGGGAACCGGGGAGCTGTTTTTT; CDR3 protein: CASSQDPRGAGTGELFF
J gene: TRBJ1-1; D gene: NA; V gene: TRBV29-1; clone size: NA; CDR3 DNA: TGCAGCGTCCTCCTGAAGGGATCAGCTTTCTTT; CDR3 protein: CSVLLKGSAFF
J gene: TRBJ2-1; D gene: NA; V gene: TRBV5-1; clone size: few; CDR3 DNA: TGCGCCAGCAGCTCCCAGCCTCGTCGTGGTGAGCAGTTCTTC; CDR3 protein: CASSSQPRRGEQFF